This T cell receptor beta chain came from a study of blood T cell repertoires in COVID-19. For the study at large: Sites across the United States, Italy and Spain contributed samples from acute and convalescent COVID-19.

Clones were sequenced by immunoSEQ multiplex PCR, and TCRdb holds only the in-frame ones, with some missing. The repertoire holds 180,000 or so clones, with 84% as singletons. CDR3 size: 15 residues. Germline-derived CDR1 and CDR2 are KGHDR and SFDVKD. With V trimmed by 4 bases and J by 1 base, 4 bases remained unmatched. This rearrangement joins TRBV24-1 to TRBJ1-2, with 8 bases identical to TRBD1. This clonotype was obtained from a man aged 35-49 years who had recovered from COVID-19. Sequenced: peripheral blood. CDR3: CATSDGTGLNYGYTF. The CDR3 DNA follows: TGTGCCACCAGTGACGGGACAGGACTTAACTATGGCTACACCTTC.